This T cell receptor (beta chain) was identified during a study of CD8 T cells in ankylosing spondylitis. Points from the study as a whole: It was reported that disease-linked clones were significantly enriched in matched ankylosing spondylitis synovial fluid. Disease-linked clones were found to be CD8+ and relatively rare in peripheral blood. The study identified a TCR beta motif of roughly eight highly homologous variants that appeared characteristic of ankylosing spondylitis blood.

Looked up from germline, CDR1 is SGHTA and CDR2 is FQGNSA. Trimming pared 2 bases from V and 8 bases from J, leaving 10 bases between. The CDR3 totals 13 residues. MiXCR, run by TCRdb on the 5' RACE reads, gives a single entry per CDR3 protein. The repertoire holds 350,000 or so distinct CDR3 sequences, with roughly 14% as singletons. This clonotype was seen only a few times. What it binds is unknown. This rearrangement joins TRBV7-2 to TRBJ2-1; D is unresolved. This TCR derives from a male donor with ankylosing spondylitis or in good health (not recorded which). Sequenced input: blood, either unsorted or a sorted T cell fraction (not recorded which). DNA of the CDR3: TGTGCCAGCAGCTTAAACGGGTGGGATGAGCAGTTCTTC. Translation gives CASSLNGWDEQFF.